A single sample gave rise to the 30 T cell receptor beta chains below, sequenced in a study of human T cells and chemical hapten exposure. TCRdb analysed the RACE reads with MiXCR anew, one entry per CDR3 protein. The sample consists of some 90,000 distinct CDR3 sequences, roughly 10% of them appearing once. Indicated time point: patch test 3, about 24 weeks after DPC sensitization. Treatment: therapeutic diphenylcyclopropenone sensitization with weekly scalp DPC. Sequencing used whole blood, obtained in connection with sensitization to the hapten diphenylcyclopropenone (DPC). These receptor sequences come from a young woman with alopecia areata. Some clones in this sample may be carry-over from other donors' samples.

The V call is TRBV11-2, the J call TRBJ1-1; possibly TRBD1 for D (5 bases). This CDR3 region has 14 residues. In germline, CDR1 is SGHAT, CDR2 FQNNGV. V lost 5 bases, J lost 4 bases, and 14 bases lay in between. CDR3 region: CASSQTDMITEAFF. The CDR3 coding sequence is TGTGCCAGCAGCCAGACAGACATGATCACTGAAGCTTTCTTT.

Many counts were recorded for this clonotype. The chain is built from TRBV5-1 and TRBJ2-3; D gene ambiguous. Germline-derived CDR1 and CDR2 are SGHRS and YFSETQ. The V and J ends lost 1 base and 4 bases respectively, with 7 bases between them. CDR3 length: 13 amino acids. The CDR3 bases are TGCGCCAGCAGCTTGATCCCGCCAGATACGCAGTATTTT. It encodes CASSLIPPDTQYF.

This clonotype was seen repeatedly, ten times or more. The chain has TRBV20-1 and TRBJ2-7; D not resolved. Germline assignment: CDR1 DFQATT and CDR2 SNEGSKA (reference sequence). The CDR3 consists of 14 residues. The V gene lost 2 bases and the J gene lost 3 bases, with 14 bases spanning the gap. CDR3 sequence reads: CSARPWAVVYEQYF. CDR3 coding DNA: TGCAGTGCTAGACCTTGGGCAGTCGTCTACGAGCAGTACTTC.

The rearrangement uses TRBV29-1 and TRBJ1-2; TRBD1 might be the D (6 bases). Germline CDR1 SQVTM, CDR2 ANQGSEA. V was pared by 3 bases and J by 4 bases, with 12 bases between. This CDR3 comprises 13 residues. The CDR3 loop is CSVESRGVYGYTF. Here the CDR3 DNA reads TGCAGCGTTGAGAGCAGGGGAGTCTATGGCTACACCTTC.

There are many counts of this clonotype. V usage is TRBV7-3 and J usage is TRBJ2-1; weak D call: TRBD2 (6 bases). Germline V gene lookup returns CDR1 SGHTA and CDR2 FQGTGA. The ends were cut back, 4 bases at V and 6 bases at J, with 13 bases in the middle. The CDR3 is made up of 14 amino acids. As DNA, the CDR3 is TGTGCCAGCAGCTCTGTGGGGGGTGGCAATGAGCAGTTCTTC. It translates to CASSSVGGGNEQFF.

V usage is TRBV28 and J usage is TRBJ2-3; D remains ambiguous. Germline V gene sequence: CDR1 MDHEN, CDR2 SYDVKM. V lost 4 bases and J lost 9, with 11 bases in between. The CDR3 loop spans 12 amino acids. The CDR3 is CASSSQIPTQYF. CDR3 sequence (DNA): TGTGCCAGCAGTTCCCAGATACCGACGCAGTATTTT.

This clonotype was seen many times. The CDR3 is CASLLGNEQFF. CDR3 coding DNA: TGTGCCAGCTTACTGGGCAATGAGCAGTTCTTC. The rearrangement joins TRBV11-2 to TRBJ2-1; no reliable D call. V lost 8 bases and J lost 6, with 8 bases in between. The CDR3 sequence is 11 residues long. The V gene's germline CDR1 is SGHAT and CDR2 FQNNGV.

This clonotype was counted many times. The rearrangement links TRBV12-3 or TRBV12-4 to TRBJ1-2; the D gene is possibly TRBD1 (5 bases). V lost 3 bases to trimming and J lost 8 bases, with 10 bases between them. The CDR3 length is 12 residues. CDR3 sequence (DNA): TGTGCCAGCAGTTTTACCGGGGACGGCTACACCTTC. As protein: CASSFTGDGYTF.

This clonotype has a count of ten or more. The chain is built from TRBV20-1 and TRBJ1-6; D is possibly TRBD1 (6 bases). The CDR3 is 14 residues long. V was shortened by 1 base and J by 5 bases, with 9 bases between the two germline ends. Germline V gene sequence: CDR1 DFQATT, CDR2 SNEGSKA (reference sequence). The CDR3 region is CSARADRDNSPLHF. In DNA form, the CDR3 reads TGCAGTGCTAGAGCGGACAGAGATAATTCACCCCTCCACTTT.

This clonotype was seen a few times. The chain couples TRBV29-1 to TRBJ1-1; D call uncertain. The V end lost 5 bases, the J end lost 6 bases, and 19 bases lay between the germline ends. This CDR3 has 14 residues. Germline-derived CDR1 and CDR2 are SQVTM and ANQGSEA. This CDR3 is CSVSTKKAGSEAFF. The CDR3 DNA reads as TGCAGCGTTTCTACCAAGAAGGCAGGATCTGAAGCTTTCTTT.

The rearrangement links TRBV15 to TRBJ1-4, with TRBD1 matching over 10 bases. CDR1 and CDR2 from the germline V gene are LNHNV and YYDKDF (reference sequence). V was pared by 4 bases and J by 5 bases, with 7 bases of the junction left unmatched. There are 16 residues in the CDR3. The CDR3 DNA is TGTGCCACCAGCAATTCGCCGGGACAGGGGAATGAAAAACTGTTTTTT. Its translation is CATSNSPGQGNEKLFF. The variable domain in full, completed from reference TRBV15 and TRBJ1-4, reads DAMVIQNPRYQVTQFGKPVTLSCSQTLNHNVMYWYQQKSSQAPKLLFHYYDKDFNNEADTPDNFQSRRPNTSFCFLDIRSPGLGDTAMYLCATSNSPGQGNEKLFFGSGTQLSVL.

Many counts were recorded for this clonotype. V gene TRBV10-3 combines with J gene TRBJ1-2, with unresolved D. Per germline, CDR1 ENHRY and CDR2 SYGVKD. V lost 10 bases to trimming and J lost 0 bases, with 18 bases between them. The CDR3 has 15 amino acids. The CDR3 DNA reads as TGTGCCACCCTTAAATGGGATTCTTCTAACTATGGCTACACCTTC. The encoded protein is CATLKWDSSNYGYTF.

The sample holds a few counts of this clonotype. J is TRBJ2-3 and V is TRBV20-1, with 14 bases identical to TRBD2. The CDR3 consists of 16 residues. Unmatched junction bases numbered 6, after V lost 3 bases and J lost 4 bases. Germline V gene sequence: CDR1 DFQATT, CDR2 SNEGSKA (reference sequence). This CDR3 is CSARGLAGVWADTQYF. In DNA, the CDR3 is TGCAGTGCTAGGGGACTAGCGGGAGTTTGGGCAGATACGCAGTATTTT.

The chain has TRBV12-3 or TRBV12-4 and TRBJ2-7; the D gene is possibly TRBD2 (6 bases). V lost 5 bases and J 1 base, leaving 9 bases between the germline ends. The CDR3 runs to 13 residues. DNA of the CDR3: TGTGCCAGCAGTATCCGGGAGTCCTACGAGCAGTACGTC. Its translation is CASSIRESYEQYV.

The gene calls are TRBV30 and TRBJ1-2; TRBD1 matches at 7 bases. The CDR3 extends over 13 amino acids. The V and J ends lost 5 bases and 1 base, in that order; junction bases with no gene match: 4. Per germline, CDR1 GTSNPN and CDR2 SVGIG (reference sequence). The CDR3: CAWGDSHNYGYTF. The CDR3 DNA follows: TGTGCCTGGGGGGACAGCCATAACTATGGCTACACCTTC. The variable domain in full, completed from reference TRBV30 and TRBJ1-2, reads SQTIHQWPATLVQPVGSPLSLECTVEGTSNPNLYWYRQAAGRGLQLLFYSVGIGQISSEVPQNLSASRPQDRQFILSSKKLLLSDSGFYLCAWGDSHNYGYTFGSGTRLTVV.

In its sample, this clonotype was seen many times. V is TRBV5-4 and J is TRBJ1-3, with a weak D call TRBD1 (6 bases). The length of the CDR3 is 15 residues. Trimming shortened V by 5 bases and J by 0 bases, and 12 bases separated the two germline ends. Germline lookup yields CDR1 SGHNT and CDR2 YYREEE (reference sequence). In nucleotides, the CDR3 is TGTGCCAGCAGGTTCGACAGGATCTCTGGAAACACCATATATTTT. It yields the protein CASRFDRISGNTIYF.

This clonotype was detected many times. The chain carries TRBV12-3 or TRBV12-4 and TRBJ1-5, with D perhaps matching TRBD1 (5 bases). The CDR3 totals 16 residues. The V gene lost 3 bases and the J gene lost 2 bases, with 14 bases spanning the gap. CDR3 in DNA: TGTGCCAGCAGTTTGAGTGGGGGTCAGGGCAATCAGCCCCAGCATTTT. It translates to CASSLSGGQGNQPQHF.

Turning to this clonotype: The junction shows a germline mismatch at one end, possibly a read error. The rearrangement joins TRBV28 to TRBJ1-5; 9 bases are shared with TRBD1. CDR1 and CDR2 from the germline V gene are MDHEN and SYDVKM. This CDR3 region has 15 residues. CDR3 in DNA: TGTGCCAGCAGTTTTTCTGGGACAGGGAATCCGCCCCAGCATTTT. Residues: CASSFSGTGNPPQHF.

CDR3: CASSEVVTVNTEAFF. The CDR3, as DNA: TGTGCCAGCAGTGAAGTCGTGACAGTGAACACTGAAGCTTTCTTT. The rearrangement uses TRBV6-1 and TRBJ1-1; D is perhaps TRBD1 (5 bases). The germline CDR1 and CDR2 sequences are MNHNS and SASEGT. Trimming pared 1 base from V and 0 bases from J, leaving 9 bases between. There are 15 residues in the CDR3.

This clonotype was counted ten times or more. V and J are TRBV20-1 and TRBJ2-1, with no clear D. The CDR3 sequence is 14 residues long. Germline values: CDR1 DFQATT, CDR2 SNEGSKA (reference sequence). The V gene lost 3 bases and the J gene lost 0 bases, with 9 bases spanning the gap. The CDR3 region is CSARATNSYNEQFF. CDR3 sequence (DNA): TGCAGTGCTAGGGCCACGAACTCCTACAATGAGCAGTTCTTC.

The genes are TRBV20-1 and TRBJ1-2, with TRBD1 identical over 10 bases. J gave up 5 bases and V 3 bases, and 6 bases lay outside the gene matches. The CDR3 runs to 14 residues. Germline CDR1 is DFQATT and CDR2 is SNEGSKA (reference sequence). This CDR3 is CSASFDRGPYGYTF. CDR3 nucleotide sequence: TGCAGTGCTAGCTTCGACAGGGGGCCTTATGGCTACACCTTC.

This clonotype was detected a few times. The chain is built from TRBV13 and TRBJ1-2; D might be TRBD1 (6 bases). The CDR3 length is 15 residues. From germline, CDR1 is PRHDT and CDR2 FYEKMQ (reference sequence). Trimming stripped 3 bases from V and 4 bases from J, with 15 bases between. The CDR3 protein is CASSFRGRPTYGYTF. The CDR3 DNA reads TGTGCCAGCAGCTTCCGGGGGCGCCCTACCTATGGCTACACCTTC.

This clonotype was counted ten times or more. This chain connects TRBV7-2 to TRBJ1-1, with a possible D match to TRBD1 (5 bases). The CDR3 runs to 14 residues. From germline, CDR1 is SGHTA and CDR2 FQGNSA. V shed 0 bases and J shed 4 bases, with 9 bases lying between them. CDR3 in DNA: TGTGCCAGCAGCTTAGCCCCAGGGATCACTGAAGCTTTCTTT. Its translation is CASSLAPGITEAFF. Using reference TRBV7-2 and TRBJ1-1 for the parts outside the CDR3, the full variable domain is GAGVSQSPSNKVTEKGKDVELRCDPISGHTALYWYRQSLGQGLEFLIYFQGNSAPDKSGLPSDRFSAERTGGSVSTLTIQRTQQEDSAVYLCASSLAPGITEAFFGQGTRLTVV.

The chain is built from TRBV6-2 or TRBV6-3 and TRBJ2-3; D perhaps matches TRBD1 (5 bases). The CDR3 has 11 amino acids. Trimming left V 6 bases short and J 6 bases short, with 7 bases between. Germline CDR1 and CDR2: MNHEY and SVGEGT. Written as DNA, the CDR3 is TGTGCCAGCAGAACAGGTGATACGCAGTATTTT. Its translation is CASRTGDTQYF.

A few counts support this clonotype. DNA for the CDR3: TGTGCCAGCAGTTTCCGGACAGGCGGTAATCAGCCCCAGCATTTT. Protein: CASSFRTGGNQPQHF. V gene TRBV28 combines with J gene TRBJ1-5; 7 nucleotides align to TRBD1. Germline trimming cut 3 bases from V and 4 bases from J; bases unmatched to any gene: 6. Germline-derived CDR1 and CDR2 are MDHEN and SYDVKM. There are 15 residues in the CDR3.

The rearrangement joins TRBV3-1 to TRBJ2-3; D may be TRBD1 or TRBD2 (5 bases each). Germline CDR1 LGHDT, CDR2 YNNKEL (reference sequence). V was pared by 3 bases and J by 4 bases, with 8 bases between. CDR3 length equals 13 residues. The chain's CDR3 is CASSQSGPDTQYF. Written as DNA, the CDR3 is TGTGCCAGCAGCCAGTCGGGACCAGATACGCAGTATTTT.

At least ten counts were recorded for this clonotype. V is TRBV6-4 and J is TRBJ2-1, with 11 bases identical to TRBD2. Trimming at V came to 10 bases and at J to 6 bases, leaving 14 bases not matched to a gene. CDR1 and CDR2 from the germline V gene are MRHNA and SNTAGT. There are 16 residues in the CDR3. In DNA form, the CDR3 reads TGTGCCACGGCTCCTTCAGGGACTAGCGGTTCCAATGAGCAGTTCTTC. This gives the protein CATAPSGTSGSNEQFF.

This clonotype was seen at least ten times. This chain joins TRBV20-1 and TRBJ2-3, with 10 bases fitting TRBD2. With V trimmed by 6 bases and J by 4 bases, 10 bases remained unmatched. The CDR3 covers 15 residues. Germline V gene lookup returns CDR1 DFQATT and CDR2 SNEGSKA (reference sequence). CDR3 bases: TGCAGTGCCCGGCGGCCTAGCGGGAGATCAGATACGCAGTATTTT. Translation: CSARRPSGRSDTQYF.

Remarks on this clonotype: One junction end does not reproduce the germline sequence, and a read error may be involved. This chain connects TRBV12-3 or TRBV12-4 to TRBJ1-3; D perhaps matches TRBD1 (6 bases). This CDR3 spans 14 amino acids. The CDR3 here is CASGLGGSGNTIYF. For the CDR3, the DNA is TGTGCCAGCGGTTTAGGGGGCTCTGGAAACACCATATATTTT.

This clonotype was detected a few times. CDR3 residues: CASSPFVRTAKNIQYF. CDR3 coding DNA: TGTGCCAGCAGCCCTTTCGTTAGGACAGCCAAAAACATTCAGTACTTC. The rearrangement uses TRBV3-1 and TRBJ2-4; D remains unclear. The CDR3 extends over 16 amino acids. The V gene lost 4 bases and the J gene lost 0 bases, with 13 bases spanning the gap. The germline V gene has CDR1 LGHDT and CDR2 YNNKEL (reference sequence). Filled out from reference TRBV3-1 and TRBJ2-4, the complete variable domain reads DTAVSQTPKYLVTQMGNDKSIKCEQNLGHDTMYWYKQDSKKFLKIMFSYNNKELIINETVPNRFSPKSPDKAHLNLHINSLELGDSAVYFCASSPFVRTAKNIQYFGAGTRLSVL.